This is a list of T cell receptor beta chains from one sample in a study of blood T cells in healthy people across ages. TCRdb recomputed calls from the 5' RACE reads with MiXCR, one row per CDR3 protein. The sample gives 600,000 to 800,000 distinct CDR3 sequences, around a fifth of which show up once; roughly 3.9% is in the top ten. The material sequenced was blood. These receptors were obtained from a man aged 70 or older in good health. Both conserved end residues are part of each CDR3. A D gene is named only where the DNA matches it firmly. Rows give clone size only sometimes, using once, few, many, or a class for an expanded clone.

TRBJ1-4	few	.	TRBV7-9	CASSLRQNEKLFF	TGTGCCAGCAGCCTGAGACAGAATGAAAAACTGTTTTTT
TRBJ1-4	few	.	TRBV28	CASSLRGGNEKLLF	TGTGCCAGCAGTTTAAGGGGGGGGAATGAAAAACTGTTGTTT
TRBJ2-7	.	TRBD1	TRBV2	CASSDRGTGAREQYF	TGTGCCAGCAGCGACCGCGGGACAGGGGCTAGAGAGCAGTACTTC
TRBJ2-5	few	.	TRBV10-2	CASMVAPMVGTQYF	TGCGCCAGCATGGTAGCTCCTATGGTGGGGACCCAGTACTTC
TRBJ2-5	.	TRBD2	TRBV29-1	CSLAGGKGETQYF	TGCAGTTTAGCGGGGGGGAAAGGAGAGACCCAGTACTTC
TRBJ2-1	few	.	TRBV12-3/TRBV12-4	CASTTLPHNEQFF	TGTGCCAGCACAACCCTGCCCCACAATGAGCAGTTCTTC
TRBJ2-3	few	.	TRBV9	CASSPSVLALTDTQYF	TGTGCCAGCAGCCCTAGCGTGCTAGCGTTAACAGATACGCAGTATTTT
TRBJ2-1	many	.	TRBV6-6	CASSSIAELPTNEQFF	TGTGCCAGCAGTTCAATAGCGGAACTACCTACGAATGAGCAGTTCTTC
TRBJ1-1	few	TRBD1	TRBV10-3	CASGTGLTEAFF	TGTGCCAGCGGGACAGGGCTAACTGAAGCTTTCTTT
TRBJ2-6	few	TRBD1	TRBV20-1	CSARDLDRGSSGANVLTF	TGCAGTGCTAGAGATTTGGACAGGGGATCCTCTGGGGCCAACGTCCTGACTTTC
TRBJ2-5	.	TRBD2	TRBV28	CASASGGSQETQYF	TGTGCCAGCGCAAGCGGGGGCAGCCAAGAGACCCAGTACTTC
TRBJ2-1	few	.	TRBV3-1	CASSQDQESREQFF	TGTGCCAGCAGCCAAGATCAGGAGAGTCGTGAGCAGTTCTTC
TRBJ1-4	.	.	TRBV15	CATSRARVSTNEKLFF	TGTGCCACCAGCAGAGCCCGCGTCTCAACTAATGAAAAACTGTTTTTT
TRBJ2-5	.	TRBD1	TRBV7-8	CASRRDRAGETQYF	TGTGCCAGCAGAAGGGACAGGGCGGGAGAGACCCAGTACTTC
TRBJ2-7	few	TRBD2	TRBV3-1	CASSHSGRVGEQHF	TGTGCCAGCAGCCACAGCGGGAGGGTAGGCGAGCAGCACTTC
TRBJ2-1	few	.	TRBV7-2	CASSLEAGEQFF	TGTGCCAGCAGCTTAGAAGCAGGAGAGCAGTTCTTC
TRBJ1-1	few	.	TRBV10-3	CATKSRTSEAFF	TGTGCCACCAAGTCGCGGACAAGTGAAGCTTTCTTT
TRBJ2-3	.	.	TRBV2	CASSEWRADTQYF	TGTGCCAGCAGTGAATGGCGGGCAGATACGCAGTATTTT
TRBJ2-2	many	.	TRBV3-1	CASSQTGELFF	TGTGCCAGCAGCCAAACCGGGGAGCTGTTTTTT
TRBJ2-7	few	TRBD1	TRBV5-1	CASSPGQGKDEQYF	TGCGCCAGCAGCCCGGGACAGGGGAAGGACGAGCAGTACTTC
TRBJ2-5	few	TRBD1	TRBV29-1	CSVESPGRGRGFQTQYF	TGCAGCGTTGAGTCCCCAGGTCGGGGCAGGGGGTTTCAGACCCAGTACTTC
TRBJ2-1	.	TRBD2	TRBV7-8	CASGTQRGGDNEQFF	TGTGCCAGCGGCACCCAGCGGGGCGGGGACAATGAGCAGTTCTTC
TRBJ2-4	many	TRBD2	TRBV5-1	CASSLLPGLADKNIQYF	TGCGCCAGCAGCTTACTTCCGGGACTAGCTGACAAAAACATTCAGTACTTC
TRBJ2-1	.	TRBD1	TRBV12-3/TRBV12-4	CASNRQGDNEQFF	TGTGCCAGCAACCGGCAGGGGGACAATGAGCAGTTCTTC
TRBJ1-3	few	.	TRBV7-6	CASSRTGDSGNTIYF	TGTGCCAGCAGCCGGACGGGCGACTCTGGAAACACCATATATTTT
TRBJ2-2	few	.	TRBV12-3/TRBV12-4	CASRGWEDTGELFF	TGTGCCAGCAGGGGGTGGGAGGACACCGGGGAGCTGTTTTTT
TRBJ2-3	.	.	TRBV21-1	CASSKALFYRVASTDTQYF	TGTGCCAGCAGCAAAGCGCTCTTCTACCGGGTTGCTAGCACAGATACACAGTATTTT
TRBJ2-1	.	TRBD2	TRBV6-5	CASKSSGRANSEQFF	TGTGCCAGCAAATCGAGCGGGAGGGCCAACAGTGAGCAGTTCTTC
TRBJ2-1	.	TRBD2	TRBV7-9	CASSLGTAGVGQFF	TGTGCCAGCAGCTTAGGTACAGCGGGAGTTGGGCAGTTCTTC
TRBJ2-1	.	.	TRBV6-4	CASSEKGSSYNEQFF	TGTGCCAGCAGTGAAAAGGGAAGCTCCTACAATGAGCAGTTCTTC
TRBJ2-7	.	.	TRBV18	CASSPPGAGSYEQYF	TGTGCCAGCTCACCACCGGGGGCGGGCTCCTACGAGCAGTACTTC
TRBJ2-7	few	TRBD2	TRBV20-1	CSANLAGDHHFEQYF	TGCAGTGCCAATTTAGCGGGAGACCATCACTTTGAGCAGTACTTC
TRBJ2-7	.	TRBD1	TRBV28	CAGASRTGTYEQYF	TGTGCCGGCGCCTCCCGGACAGGGACCTACGAGCAGTACTTC
TRBJ2-1	.	TRBD2	TRBV3-1	CASSSSGPWGDEQFF	TGTGCCAGCAGCTCTAGCGGCCCGTGGGGGGATGAGCAGTTCTTC
TRBJ2-2	.	TRBD1	TRBV6-5	CASSFRDRGPGELFF	TGTGCCAGCAGTTTCCGGGACAGGGGTCCCGGGGAGCTGTTTTTT
TRBJ2-2	.	TRBD2	TRBV6-1	CASSARLAGRELFF	TGTGCCAGCAGTGCTAGGCTAGCGGGAAGGGAGCTGTTTTTT
TRBJ2-1	.	.	TRBV11-2	CASSVHVGDNEQFF	TGTGCCAGCAGCGTCCACGTTGGGGACAATGAGCAGTTCTTC
TRBJ2-1	.	TRBD2	TRBV10-3	CAIGTSGTKTYNEQFF	TGTGCCATCGGGACTAGCGGGACGAAAACCTACAATGAGCAGTTCTTC
TRBJ2-2	many	.	TRBV20-1	CSASWPSRSAGELFF	TGCAGTGCTAGTTGGCCTAGCAGGTCGGCCGGGGAGCTGTTTTTT
TRBJ2-1	.	.	TRBV20-1	CSATPLSGSYNEQFF	TGCAGTGCGACCCCACTATCAGGCTCCTACAATGAGCAGTTCTTC
TRBJ2-1	many	TRBD1	TRBV12-3/TRBV12-4	CASSTDREVYNEQFF	TGTGCCAGCAGCACCGACAGGGAAGTCTACAATGAGCAGTTCTTC
TRBJ2-1	many	.	TRBV18	CASSKNAGPSSYNEQFF	TGTGCCAGCTCGAAGAACGCGGGCCCGAGCTCCTACAATGAGCAGTTCTTC
TRBJ2-5	few	.	TRBV4-1	CASSQVQGTQETQYF	TGCGCCAGCAGCCAGGTTCAGGGGACCCAAGAGACCCAGTACTTC
TRBJ2-3	.	TRBD2	TRBV7-9	CASSFQREQDTQYF	TGTGCCAGCAGCTTCCAGCGGGAGCAAGATACGCAGTATTTT
TRBJ1-5	few	.	TRBV10-3	CAISESVGVGNQPQHF	TGTGCCATCAGTGAGTCGGTGGGGGTTGGTAATCAGCCCCAGCATTTT
TRBJ2-5	.	TRBD2	TRBV3-1	CASSQDLAGWETQYF	TGTGCCAGCAGCCAAGATCTAGCGGGTTGGGAGACCCAGTACTTC
TRBJ1-4	few	TRBD1	TRBV12-3/TRBV12-4	CASSTGGADEKLFF	TGTGCCAGCAGCACAGGGGGCGCGGATGAAAAACTGTTTTTT
TRBJ2-7	few	.	TRBV7-3	CASSLETRRDYEQYF	TGTGCCAGCAGCTTGGAGACTAGAAGGGACTACGAGCAGTACTTC
TRBJ2-2	few	.	TRBV20-1	CSAPLVGGTGELFF	TGCAGTGCGCCACTAGTAGGGGGGACCGGGGAGCTGTTTTTT
TRBJ2-4	many	.	TRBV3-1	CASSQAGPSAKNIQYF	TGTGCCAGCAGCCAAGCGGGCCCCTCAGCCAAAAACATTCAGTACTTC
TRBJ2-7	few	.	TRBV2	CASSAIPGHDSYEQYF	TGTGCCAGCAGTGCTATACCGGGACACGACTCCTACGAGCAGTACTTC
TRBJ1-6	many	.	TRBV3-1	CASSQGQRNSPLHF	TGTGCCAGCAGCCAAGGACAGCGGAATTCACCCCTCCACTTT
TRBJ2-5	.	.	TRBV4-1	CASSPRGEAQETQYF	TGCGCCAGCAGCCCACGAGGGGAGGCGCAAGAGACCCAGTACTTC
TRBJ2-1	few	TRBD2	TRBV20-1	CSALLAGDSYNEQFF	TGCAGTGCCCTACTAGCGGGAGACTCCTACAATGAGCAGTTCTTC
TRBJ2-7	few	.	TRBV10-3	CAIRREDSLSYEQYF	TGTGCCATCAGGAGGGAGGACAGTTTATCCTACGAGCAGTACTTC